The rows below give T cell receptor beta chains drawn from one sample of a study of T-cell memory formation after mild COVID-19. TCRdb recomputed calls from the 5' RACE reads with MiXCR, one row per CDR3 protein. The data show about 350,000 distinct CDR3 sequences, around 13% seen once. The sequenced material came from PBMCs or a T cell subset sorted from them (not recorded which). Receptor source: a man aged 18 to 35 who had mild COVID-19 (a few samples of this study predate the infection). Cell type and time point are not known. CDR3s include the opening cysteine and the closing phenylalanine or tryptophan. A D gene is named only where the DNA matches it firmly. The listing skips clone size in some rows; elsewhere it reads once, few, many or a size class.

d_gene | len | abundance | j_gene | v_gene | CDR3aa | CDR3nt
. | 15 | . | TRBJ2-5 | TRBV4-2 | CASSQYLGSGETQYF | TGTGCCAGCAGCCAATACTTGGGTTCCGGAGAGACCCAGTACTTC
. | 13 | few | TRBJ2-1 | TRBV6-2/TRBV6-3 | CASVGDAYNEQFF | TGTGCCAGCGTGGGGGACGCCTACAATGAGCAGTTCTTC
. | 14 | . | TRBJ1-1 | TRBV14 | CASSQDWRGTEAFF | TGTGCCAGCAGCCAAGATTGGAGGGGAACTGAAGCTTTCTTT
. | 13 | . | TRBJ1-1 | TRBV2 | CASSEERNTEAFF | TGTGCCAGCAGTGAAGAGAGGAACACTGAAGCTTTCTTT
. | 13 | few | TRBJ1-2 | TRBV6-5 | CASSYDGNYGYTF | TGTGCCAGCAGTTACGACGGGAACTATGGCTACACCTTC
. | 16 | few | TRBJ1-1 | TRBV4-1 | CASSPLSLTVNTEAFF | TGCGCCAGCAGCCCTTTATCCTTGACAGTGAACACTGAAGCTTTCTTT
. | 15 | many | TRBJ2-1 | TRBV25-1 | CASSDDGFSYNEQFF | TGTGCCAGCAGTGACGACGGATTCTCCTACAATGAGCAGTTCTTC
. | 18 | . | TRBJ1-4 | TRBV4-3 | CASSQDGLLDLGDLGLFF | TGCGCCAGCAGCCAAGACGGTCTCTTGGACCTCGGCGATTTGGGACTGTTTTTT
TRBD2 | 13 | . | TRBJ2-7 | TRBV6-2/TRBV6-3 | CASRAGLASEQYF | TGTGCCAGCAGAGCGGGACTAGCTTCCGAGCAGTACTTC
TRBD1 | 15 | . | TRBJ2-2 | TRBV20-1 | CSAQPRTGNTGELFF | TGCAGTGCTCAGCCTCGGACAGGGAACACCGGGGAGCTGTTTTTT
TRBD1 | 13 | . | TRBJ2-1 | TRBV4-2 | CASGTGGMNEQFF | TGTGCCAGCGGGACAGGGGGCATGAATGAGCAGTTCTTC
. | 15 | . | TRBJ2-2 | TRBV4-3 | CASSQVFPNTGELFF | TGCGCCAGCAGCCAAGTATTCCCGAACACCGGGGAGCTGTTTTTT
TRBD1 | 14 | . | TRBJ1-2 | TRBV30 | CAWSPGTGDYGYTF | TGTGCCTGGAGTCCCGGGACAGGGGACTATGGCTACACCTTC
TRBD2 | 15 | . | TRBJ2-2 | TRBV12-3/TRBV12-4 | CASSSLLAGSGELFF | TGTGCCAGCAGTTCTCTCCTAGCGGGGTCCGGGGAGCTGTTTTTT
. | 13 | . | TRBJ2-5 | TRBV6-5 | CASSYYRDETQYF | TGTGCCAGCAGTTACTACAGGGATGAGACCCAGTACTTC
. | 13 | many | TRBJ2-5 | TRBV27 | CASSRTSQETQYF | TGTGCCAGCAGTCGAACATCGCAAGAGACCCAGTACTTC
TRBD2 | 17 | . | TRBJ2-2 | TRBV5-6 | CASSSDLAGGYTGELFF | TGTGCCAGCAGCTCAGATCTAGCGGGGGGATACACCGGGGAGCTGTTTTTT
. | 14 | many | TRBJ1-1 | TRBV5-6 | CASSLGGGNTEAFF | TGTGCCAGCAGCTTGGGTGGAGGGAACACTGAAGCTTTCTTT
. | 16 | few | TRBJ2-2 | TRBV5-6 | CASRSPGLMNTGELFF | TGTGCCAGCAGGAGCCCGGGACTCATGAACACCGGGGAGCTGTTTTTT
TRBD1 | 13 | few | TRBJ2-5 | TRBV10-3 | CATMTGGTETQYF | TGTGCCACGATGACAGGGGGCACAGAGACCCAGTACTTC
. | 12 | few | TRBJ2-3 | TRBV11-2 | CASSSDYTTQYF | TGTGCCAGCAGCTCCGACTACACTACGCAGTATTTT
TRBD1 | 15 | few | TRBJ2-7 | TRBV7-3 | CASSFGQGGSYEQYF | TGTGCCAGCAGCTTTGGACAGGGAGGCTCCTACGAGCAGTACTTC
. | 15 | few | TRBJ1-2 | TRBV5-1 | CASSLYGGPNYGYTF | TGCGCCAGCAGCTTGTACGGCGGACCCAACTATGGCTACACCTTC
. | 16 | . | TRBJ2-2 | TRBV4-2 | CASSQDHSLNTGELFF | TGTGCCAGCAGCCAAGATCATTCGCTGAACACCGGGGAGCTGTTTTTT
. | 12 | . | TRBJ2-7 | TRBV20-1 | CSASPGAYEQYF | TGCAGTGCATCACCAGGGGCCTACGAGCAGTACTTC
TRBD1 | 13 | few | TRBJ1-4 | TRBV27 | CASRTGINEKLFF | TGTGCCAGTCGGACAGGGATAAATGAAAAACTGTTTTTT
TRBD1 | 11 | . | TRBJ1-2 | TRBV20-1 | CSSTGEYGYTF | TGCAGTTCAACAGGGGAGTATGGCTACACCTTC
. | 16 | many | TRBJ1-1 | TRBV7-9 | CASRSAAGASNTEAFF | TGTGCCAGCAGATCCGCCGCCGGGGCTAGTAACACTGAAGCTTTCTTT
. | 17 | . | TRBJ2-1 | TRBV6-2/TRBV6-3 | CASSYLGGVNLYNEQFF | TGTGCCAGCAGTTACTTGGGAGGTGTCAACCTTTACAATGAGCAGTTCTTC
TRBD1 | 16 | . | TRBJ2-5 | TRBV6-5 | CASSYFEGAYQETQYF | TGTGCCAGCAGTTATTTCGAGGGGGCGTACCAAGAGACCCAGTACTTC
. | 13 | once | TRBJ1-2 | TRBV6-5 | CASSPPPGVGYTF | TGTGCCAGCAGCCCCCCGCCAGGGGTAGGCTACACCTTC
TRBD2 | 14 | . | TRBJ2-5 | TRBV4-2 | CASSQKTSGETQYF | TGTGCCAGCAGCCAGAAGACTAGCGGGGAGACCCAGTACTTC
. | 15 | few | TRBJ1-1 | TRBV4-1 | CASSQDRAGAAEAFF | TGCGCCAGCAGCCAAGATAGGGCCGGCGCCGCTGAAGCTTTCTTT
. | 14 | . | TRBJ1-1 | TRBV5-1 | CASSFGRGGTEAFF | TGCGCCAGCAGCTTTGGTCGGGGAGGGACTGAAGCTTTCTTT
. | 12 | many | TRBJ2-1 | TRBV5-1 | CASSLSIHEQFF | TGCGCCAGCAGCTTGAGTATCCATGAGCAGTTCTTC
TRBD1 | 13 | few | TRBJ1-2 | TRBV10-3 | CAATNEGAYGYTF | TGTGCCGCAACCAATGAGGGGGCTTATGGCTACACCTTC
TRBD1 | 13 | . | TRBJ1-1 | TRBV27 | CASSSGQGATAFF | TGTGCCAGCAGTTCCGGACAGGGGGCGACGGCTTTCTTT
TRBD1 | 17 | . | TRBJ2-1 | TRBV9 | CASSAYTRDRVNNEQFF | TGTGCCAGCAGCGCCTATACCCGGGACAGGGTCAACAATGAGCAGTTCTTC
. | 13 | many | TRBJ1-4 | TRBV7-2 | CASSSWVNEKLFF | TGTGCCAGCAGCTCCTGGGTAAATGAAAAACTGTTTTTT
. | 12 | few | TRBJ1-1 | TRBV30 | CAWNQNRGGAFF | TGTGCCTGGAATCAAAACCGGGGGGGAGCTTTCTTT
TRBD1 | 14 | . | TRBJ1-2 | TRBV12-3/TRBV12-4 | CASSKTGSNYGYTF | TGTGCCAGCAGTAAGACAGGGAGCAACTATGGCTACACCTTC
. | 13 | few | TRBJ1-1 | TRBV2 | CASSELGDTEAFF | TGTGCCAGCAGTGAGTTGGGGGACACTGAAGCTTTCTTT
. | 14 | . | TRBJ2-3 | TRBV9 | CASSVDIPTDTQYF | TGTGCCAGCAGCGTAGATATACCCACAGATACGCAGTATTTT
. | 12 | few | TRBJ2-5 | TRBV6-6 | CASSQSIETQYF | TGTGCCAGCAGCCAGTCCATCGAGACCCAGTACTTC
TRBD2 | 13 | few | TRBJ2-1 | TRBV6-2/TRBV6-3 | CASSYLGRDEQFF | TGTGCCAGCAGTTACCTAGGGAGGGATGAGCAGTTCTTC
. | 17 | . | TRBJ1-5 | TRBV12-3/TRBV12-4 | CASSPPLRRTSNQPQHF | TGTGCCAGCAGTCCTCCCTTGAGGAGAACTAGCAATCAGCCCCAGCATTTT
. | 13 | . | TRBJ2-2 | TRBV5-1 | CASSFPDTGELFF | TGCGCCAGCAGCTTTCCGGACACCGGGGAGCTGTTTTTT
. | 14 | few | TRBJ2-1 | TRBV20-1 | CSSALVPGYNEQFF | TGCAGCTCAGCATTGGTCCCGGGCTACAATGAGCAGTTCTTC
TRBD2 | 14 | many | TRBJ2-3 | TRBV12-3/TRBV12-4 | CASKLAGVEDTQYF | TGTGCCAGCAAACTAGCGGGGGTCGAAGATACGCAGTATTTT
. | 14 | few | TRBJ2-5 | TRBV5-4 | CASSFVGDGETQYF | TGTGCCAGCAGCTTTGTAGGTGACGGAGAGACCCAGTACTTC